This TCR beta chain originates from a study of a mutant IDH1 vaccine in newly diagnosed glioma. In the study overall: Patients' prior therapy spanned radiotherapy, temozolomide, or both; most underwent both.

In germline, CDR1 is SGHNT, CDR2 YYREEE (reference sequence). This CDR3 is built from 15 residues. The V end lost 0 bases, the J end lost 1 base, and 11 bases lay between the germline ends. The study, taken as a whole, reports: Pseudoprogression seemed unlinked to shifts in top peripheral T cell clonotypes.

Clones were read by immunoSEQ multiplex PCR, and TCRdb kept only the in-frame ones, dropping some. The repertoire includes under 35,000 clones, 75% to 90% of them detected once, and 4.8% sits in the top ten. Of note for this clone: Its antigen is unidentified.

Time point specified: baseline, week 1 (first vaccination visit). Treatment specified: pre-vaccination baseline after standard-of-care therapy. New WHO grade 3 or 4 astrocytomas that were IDH1-mutant and ATRX-lost occurred in the donors. The rearrangement links TRBV5-4 to TRBJ2-7; D not certain. This TCR derives from a woman between 40 and 55 years old with glioma. Sequenced here: PBMCs, sampled from a glioma patient treated with radiotherapy, temozolomide or both. The CDR3 is CASSLESGWSYEQYF. CDR3 bases: TGTGCCAGCAGCTTGGAGTCAGGCTGGTCCTACGAGCAGTACTTC.